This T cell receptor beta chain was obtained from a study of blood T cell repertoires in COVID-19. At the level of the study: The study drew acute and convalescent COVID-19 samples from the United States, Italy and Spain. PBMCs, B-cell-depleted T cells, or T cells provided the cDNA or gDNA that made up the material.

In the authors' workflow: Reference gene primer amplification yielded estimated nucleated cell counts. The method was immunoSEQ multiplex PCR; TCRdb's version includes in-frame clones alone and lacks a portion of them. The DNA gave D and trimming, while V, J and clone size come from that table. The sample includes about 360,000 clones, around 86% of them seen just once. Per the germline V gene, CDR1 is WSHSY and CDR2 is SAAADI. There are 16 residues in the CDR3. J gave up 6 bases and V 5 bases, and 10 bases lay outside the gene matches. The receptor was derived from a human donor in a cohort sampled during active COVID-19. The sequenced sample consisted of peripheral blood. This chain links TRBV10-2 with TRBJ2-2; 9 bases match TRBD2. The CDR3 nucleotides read TGCGCCAGCAGTCTCCCAGCCCTAGCGGGACCCGGGGAGCTGTTTTTT. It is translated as CASSLPALAGPGELFF.